These T cell receptor beta chains were read from a single sample in a study of control samples from healthy donors and cancer patients. Generated by immunoSEQ multiplex PCR, the TCRdb table keeps only in-frame clones and is missing some. The table lists some 140,000 clones, 80% to 95% of them singletons. Sequencing input: blood. The origin of the receptors is a man younger than 40 in good health. CDR3s include the opening cysteine and the closing phenylalanine or tryptophan. The D gene is left open where the match is weak. Clone size appears in some rows only: once, few, many, or a class for an expanded clone.

abundance	v_gene	d_gene	j_gene	CDR3nt	CDR3aa
NA	TRBV11-2	NA	TRBJ1-1	TGTGCCAGCAGCTTAGGGTCCAGGGTGTCTGAAGCTTTCTTT	CASSLGSRVSEAFF
once	TRBV6-6	TRBD1	TRBJ1-1	TGTGCCAGCAGTTACTCCGACAGGGAGAACACTGAAGCTTTCTTT	CASSYSDRENTEAFF
once	TRBV30	TRBD2	TRBJ2-7	TGTGCCTGGAGTGGGCTAGCGGGGAGTTCGTCAAGGGCCTACGAGCAGTACTTC	CAWSGLAGSSSRAYEQYF
once	TRBV7-9	NA	TRBJ1-2	TGTGCCAGCAGCCTCTCGTTCATTAGGGGCTATGGCTACACCTTC	CASSLSFIRGYGYTF
NA	TRBV12-3/TRBV12-4	NA	TRBJ1-2	TGTGCCAGCAGTGACGACAGCTATGGCTACACCTTC	CASSDDSYGYTF
NA	TRBV2	TRBD1	TRBJ1-4	TGTGCCAGCAGTGCCGGGACAGGGGGTAATGAAAAACTGTTTTTT	CASSAGTGGNEKLFF
NA	TRBV5-1	TRBD2	TRBJ2-7	TGCGCCAGCAGCTTGGAGGGACTAGTTTACTACGAGCAGTACTTC	CASSLEGLVYYEQYF
NA	TRBV4-3	NA	TRBJ2-7	TGCGCCAGCAGCCAGGGGATCGGACGGAACTCCTACGAGCAGTACTTC	CASSQGIGRNSYEQYF
once	TRBV7-9	NA	TRBJ1-2	TGTGCCAGCAGCCGGGACAACTATGGCTACACCTTC	CASSRDNYGYTF
NA	TRBV7-3	NA	TRBJ2-1	TGTGCCAGCAGCCCCGGGCTTGCAGCCGAGCAGTTCTTC	CASSPGLAAEQFF
NA	TRBV28	NA	TRBJ2-7	TGTGCCAGCAGTAGTTCAGGGGAAGTTTCCTACGAGCAGTACTTC	CASSSSGEVSYEQYF
NA	TRBV9	NA	TRBJ1-2	TGTGCCAGCAGCGTTTCGTCCATGGGCTACACCTTC	CASSVSSMGYTF
NA	TRBV20-1	NA	TRBJ2-2	TGCAGTGCTAGTATTAACACCAACCCGAACACCGGGGAGCTGTTTTTT	CSASINTNPNTGELFF
NA	TRBV13	TRBD2	TRBJ2-2	TGTGCCTTCCAGACCATGGGGGGGAGAACCGGGGAGCTGTTTTTT	CAFQTMGGRTGELFF
NA	TRBV28	NA	TRBJ2-7	TGTGCCAGCAGTCCCATGGACGCGGGCCCGTACGAGCAGTACTTC	CASSPMDAGPYEQYF
NA	TRBV7-3	NA	TRBJ2-3	TGTGCCAGCACTCGCGGTGGAGGAGATACGCAGTATTTT	CASTRGGGDTQYF
NA	TRBV7-2	TRBD2	TRBJ2-7	TGTGCCAGCAGCTCAACCGGGACTAGCGGGATCTACGAGCAGTACTTC	CASSSTGTSGIYEQYF
NA	TRBV12-3/TRBV12-4	NA	TRBJ2-7	TGTGCCAGCAGTTTTATAGGGGACGAGCAGTACTTC	CASSFIGDEQYF
NA	TRBV6-6	NA	TRBJ1-1	TGTGCCAGCCGAGATGGACGGATAAGGGACACTGAAGCTTTCTTT	CASRDGRIRDTEAFF
NA	TRBV11-2	NA	TRBJ2-3	TGTGCCAGCAGCTTATTTTCAGGGTCAGATACGCAGTATTTT	CASSLFSGSDTQYF
NA	TRBV3-1/TRBV3-2	TRBD1	TRBJ1-5	TGTGCCAGCAGCCAAAATCCGGGACAGGGGAAGGCTTGGGGCAATCAGCCCCAGCATTTT	CASSQNPGQGKAWGNQPQHF
NA	TRBV10-2	TRBD2	TRBJ2-7	TGCGCCAGCGTACAGCCGGGACTAGCGCGCTACGAGCAGTACTTC	CASVQPGLARYEQYF